This T cell receptor (beta chain) was sequenced during a study of blood T cell repertoires in COVID-19. Study summary: Researchers got acute and convalescent COVID-19 samples from the United States, Italy and Spain. PBMCs, B-cell-depleted T cells, or T cells provided the cDNA or gDNA that made up the material.

Original methodology: Cell counts per sample came from amplifying reference gene primers. Measured with immunoSEQ multiplex PCR; TCRdb has only the in-frame clones, and not every one. From that table come the V and J calls and clone size; the DNA was used to work out D and trimming. The data show approximately 200,000 clones, with more than 75% seen just once and nearly 4.5% held by the top ten. Per the germline V gene, CDR1 is SGHAT and CDR2 is FQNNGV. V lost 1 base and J lost 6, with 9 bases in between. The CDR3 extends over 13 amino acids. The receptor comes from a man aged 45-65 years with acute or convalescent COVID-19. The specimen was peripheral blood. V usage is TRBV11-2 and J usage is TRBJ1-1, with no clear D. CDR3 in amino acids: CASSLVSSPEAFF. The CDR3 DNA sequence: TGTGCCAGCAGCTTAGTATCGTCCCCTGAAGCTTTCTTT.